This T cell receptor beta chain is from a study of human T cells and chemical hapten exposure. Trimming stripped 3 bases from V and 7 bases from J, with 12 bases between. In germline, CDR1 is SGHAT, CDR2 FQNNGV. The CDR3 is 13 amino acids. MiXCR was run by TCRdb on the RACE reads, yielding one entry per CDR3 protein. The sample shows under 300,000 distinct CDR3 sequences, roughly 8.9% of them seen only once. Time point here: pre-sensitization, week 0. The treatment denotes: therapeutic diphenylcyclopropenone sensitization with weekly scalp DPC. This clonotype was seen more than once but under ten times.

V and J are TRBV11-2 and TRBJ1-1, with unresolved D. The TCR comes from a middle-aged woman with alopecia areata. Some clones in this sample may be carry-over from other donors' samples. Here the sequenced sample was whole blood, taken in connection with sensitization to the hapten diphenylcyclopropenone (DPC). The CDR3 sequence: CASSLSDGVEAFF. The DNA for the CDR3 is TGTGCCAGCAGCTTGTCTGATGGAGTTGAAGCTTTCTTT.